Following are 14 T cell receptor beta chains from one sample sequenced in a study of blood T cell repertoires in COVID-19. Only in-frame clones appear in the TCRdb table, and some are missing; sequencing was by immunoSEQ multiplex PCR. The data hold some 290,000 clones, with approximately 82% observed a single time. Sequenced input: peripheral blood. These receptors originate from a man aged 55 to 70 who had recovered from COVID-19.

The chain has TRBV7-6 and TRBJ2-6, with TRBD2 as a possible D gene (6 bases). CDR3 size: 16 residues. Germline CDR1 reads SGHVS; CDR2 reads FNYEAQ. V dropped 5 bases and J dropped 3 bases, with 14 bases sitting between them. The CDR3 DNA reads TGTGCCAGCAGCCCTAGTGGGGGGTTTGGGGCCAACGTCCTGACTTTC. Protein product: CASSPSGGFGANVLTF. The full variable domain, with the rest looked up from reference TRBV7-6 and TRBJ2-6, is GAGVSQSPRYKVTKRGQDVALRCDPISGHVSLYWYRQALGQGPEFLTYFNYEAQQDKSGLPNDRFSAERPEGSISTLTIQRTEQRDSAMYRCASSPSGGFGANVLTFGAGSRLTVL.

The chain uses TRBV18 and TRBJ1-1; 9 bases map to TRBD1. This CDR3 spans 14 amino acids. The germline V gene has CDR1 KGHSH and CDR2 LQKENI. V shed 1 base, J shed 7 bases, and the junction held 4 bases outside the gene matches. In DNA, the CDR3 is TGTGCCAGCTCACCACAGACAGGGGGTGTTGAAGCTTTCTTT. This codes for CASSPQTGGVEAFF.

The rearrangement joins TRBV30 to TRBJ2-3; 7 nucleotides agree with TRBD2. Germline-derived CDR1 and CDR2 are GTSNPN and SVGIG (reference sequence). The junction had 5 bases not matched to a gene; V was cut back by 4 bases and J by 4 bases. The CDR3 is 13 residues long. CDR3 in DNA: TGTGCCTGGAAGGCGGGAGCGGCAGATACGCAGTATTTT. It is translated as CAWKAGAADTQYF. The variable domain in full, completed from reference TRBV30 and TRBJ2-3, reads SQTIHQWPATLVQPVGSPLSLECTVEGTSNPNLYWYRQAAGRGLQLLFYSVGIGQISSEVPQNLSASRPQDRQFILSSKKLLLSDSGFYLCAWKAGAADTQYFGPGTRLTVL.

The chain combines TRBV9 with TRBJ2-3; D perhaps matches TRBD2 (6 bases). The V end was cut by 5 bases, the J end by 2 bases, with 9 bases between. Germline assignment: CDR1 SGDLS and CDR2 YYNGEE. This CDR3 spans 13 amino acids. CDR3 residues: CASSRDFTDTQYF. CDR3 DNA sequence: TGTGCCAGCAGTAGGGACTTCACAGATACGCAGTATTTT.

V gene TRBV18 combines with J gene TRBJ2-7; D possibly corresponds to TRBD2 (6 bases). The germline V and J ends were trimmed by 3 bases and 0 bases, with 12 bases remaining between them. The CDR3 has 15 amino acids. CDR1 and CDR2 from the germline V gene are KGHSH and LQKENI. CDR3 nucleotide sequence: TGTGCCAGCTCACCGCGCGCGGGAAGCTCCTACGAGCAGTACTTC. It yields the protein CASSPRAGSSYEQYF.

The genes are TRBV24-1 and TRBJ2-7; 8 nucleotides match TRBD1. Germline loops: CDR1 KGHDR, CDR2 SFDVKD. The CDR3 extends over 17 amino acids. After removal of 3 bases from V and 2 bases from J, the junction contained 11 bases not matched to a gene. This CDR3 reads CATSDSQGQARPYEQYF. The CDR3 DNA sequence: TGTGCCACCAGTGATAGCCAGGGACAGGCACGACCCTACGAGCAGTACTTC.

Only one count was recorded for this clone. As DNA, the CDR3 is TGTGCCAGTAGTACCTCCTATGGCTACACCTTC. Translation: CASSTSYGYTF. This rearrangement joins TRBV19 to TRBJ1-2; D unclear. V was clipped by 4 bases and J by 4 bases, with 4 bases between them. Looked up from germline, CDR1 is LNHDA and CDR2 is SQIVND (reference sequence). The CDR3 sequence is 11 residues long.

V and J are TRBV5-8 and TRBJ2-7; maybe TRBD2 (6 bases). Trimming took off 1 base at V and 2 bases at J, with 10 bases between the two ends. Per the germline V gene, CDR1 is SGHTS and CDR2 is YDEGEE. The length of the CDR3 is 14 residues. CDR3 amino acids: CASSLLGGTYEQYF. The DNA of the CDR3 is TGTGCCAGCAGCTTGTTGGGCGGGACCTACGAGCAGTACTTC.

V is TRBV21-1 and J is TRBJ2-7; the table names TRBD2, a call not compared with the DNA. TRBV21-1 is an annotated pseudogene. The CDR3 is made up of 14 amino acids. The CDR3 DNA reads as TGTGCCAGCAGCACTAAGCGGTCCCTGGACGAGCAGTACTTC. Its protein product is CASSTKRSLDEQYF.

The J gene is TRBJ2-3, the V gene TRBV7-3, with 9 bases identical to TRBD2. This CDR3 comprises 18 residues. Per the germline V gene, CDR1 is SGHTA and CDR2 is FQGTGA. J lost 4 bases, V lost 0 bases, and 11 bases had no gene match. CDR3 protein: CASSLTGTSRGIADTQYF. The CDR3 nucleotides read TGTGCCAGCAGCTTAACGGGGACTAGCCGGGGGATCGCAGATACGCAGTATTTT.

The rearrangement joins TRBV5-1 to TRBJ1-1, with unresolved D. The CDR3 runs 15 residues. Germline-derived CDR1 and CDR2 are SGHRS and YFSETQ. V was cut by 0 bases and J by 5 bases, with 14 bases left in between. CDR3 nucleotide sequence: TGCGCCAGCAGCTTGGATGTGGTAGTAGATACTGAAGCTTTCTTT. This encodes CASSLDVVVDTEAFF.

The J gene is TRBJ1-4, the V gene TRBV5-5; no clear D gene. The CDR3 runs to 12 residues. Looked up from germline, CDR1 is SGHKS and CDR2 is YYEKEE (reference sequence). Trimming cost V 7 bases and J 12 bases, with 16 bases left between them. CDR3 residues: CASVSWAEELFF. The CDR3 region has the DNA TGTGCCAGCGTCTCCTGGGCCGAAGAACTGTTTTTT. The complete variable domain, with remaining parts taken from reference TRBV5-5 and TRBJ1-4, reads DAGVTQSPTHLIKTRGQQVTLRCSPISGHKSVSWYQQVLGQGPQFIFQYYEKEERGRGNFPDRFSARQFPNYSSELNVNALLLGDSALYLCASVSWAEELFFGSGTQLSVL.

This chain links TRBV30 with TRBJ2-5, with D possibly being TRBD1 (8 bases). V dropped 2 bases and J dropped 5 bases, with 21 bases sitting between them. Germline loops: CDR1 GTSNPN, CDR2 SVGIG (reference sequence). The CDR3 covers 16 residues. DNA for the CDR3: TGTGCCTGGAGTAGCCGGAGACAGGGGAGGGAGGAGACCCAGTACTTC. It specifies CAWSSRRQGREETQYF.

Turning to this clone: In the same sample, other DNA sequences code for this CDR3. This chain joins TRBV3-1 (or the pseudogene TRBV3-2) and TRBJ1-1; D possibly corresponds to TRBD1 (5 bases). The CDR3 consists of 14 residues. The germline CDR1 and CDR2 sequences are LGHDT and YNNKEL (reference sequence). Deletions cut 4 bases from V and 0 bases from J, with 9 bases between. DNA of the CDR3: TGTGCCAGCAGCCGCGGGGACCTGAACACTGAAGCTTTCTTT. Translation gives CASSRGDLNTEAFF.